This paragraph covers one T cell receptor (beta chain) sequence. Germline V gives CDR1 SGHTS, CDR2 YDEGEE. The CDR3 extends over 9 amino acids. This entry belongs to a study of T cell changes during pregnancy in multiple sclerosis. The repertoire was sequenced with immunoSEQ multiplex PCR; TCRdb's copy has only in-frame clones and lacks some. The repertoire holds about 97,000 clones, with 90% as singletons. This TCR was recovered from a female donor in good health, enrolled as a control in a pregnancy study. J is TRBJ2-1 and V is TRBV5-8; TRBD1 aligns across 8 bases. The source was peripheral blood, collected in the second trimester of pregnancy. As DNA, the CDR3 is TGTGCTACGAGGACAGGGAAGTTCTTC. Its protein product is CATRTGKFF.